This section outlines one TCR beta chain sequence together with its context. The antigen is not known. These data come from a study of cytomegalovirus exposure and HLA in healthy donors. Points from the study as a whole: Several of the most significant clusters appeared, in a later analysis, to be linked to common viral pathogens.

PCR used 60 Vbeta primers and 13 Jbeta primers. Only in-frame clones appear in the TCRdb table, and some are missing; sequencing was by immunoSEQ multiplex PCR. Found here are 100,000 to 130,000 clones, more than 70% of them singletons; the top ten hold approximately 2%. The specimen was PBMCs. This clonotype was sampled from a man aged 18 to 30 in good health and CMV-seronegative.

In DNA form, the CDR3 reads TGTGCCAGCAGCCCCGGGACAGCGAACTATGGCTACACCTTC. Its translation: CASSPGTANYGYTF. The chain joins TRBV4-2 to TRBJ1-2, with TRBD1 identical over 7 bases. Per germline, CDR1 LGHNA and CDR2 YNFKEQ. V shed 4 bases, J shed 2 bases, and the junction held 4 bases outside the gene matches. This CDR3 comprises 14 residues.